This entry concerns a single T cell receptor beta chain. V shed 0 bases and J shed 2 bases, with 8 bases lying between them. Germline assignment: CDR1 LGHNA and CDR2 YNFKEQ. This CDR3 spans 14 amino acids. This specimen belongs to a study of blood T cell repertoires in COVID-19. About the research overall: Specimens from acute and convalescent COVID-19 originated in the United States, Italy and Spain. In each case, the material was cDNA or gDNA derived from T cells, B-cell-depleted T cells, or PBMCs.

Per the original methods: How many nucleated cells were present was estimated from reference gene primer amplification. Data came from immunoSEQ multiplex PCR; TCRdb stores just in-frame clones and leaves some out. Clone size and V and J calls were adopted from that table, with D and trimming inferred from the DNA. The sample consists of 250,000 to 300,000 clones, almost 85% of them appearing once. Source material: peripheral blood. The rearrangement joins TRBV4-2 to TRBJ2-7; D is perhaps TRBD2 (6 bases). The source is a man in his fifties with active or convalescent COVID-19. CDR3 sequence (DNA): TGTGCCAGCAGCCAAGATGCGGGACCCTACGAGCAGTACTTC. Translation: CASSQDAGPYEQYF.